The clone carrying this T cell receptor (beta chain) showed up just once. RNA totalling roughly 0.45 to 1 ug underwent reverse transcription with random hexamers. TCRdb recomputed calls from the immunoSEQ multiplex PCR reads with MiXCR, one row per CDR3 protein. This sample yields 100,000 to 150,000 distinct CDR3 sequences, of which just over 90% are seen a single time; roughly 0.3% belongs to the top ten. The germline V gene encodes CDR1 SGHAT and CDR2 FQNNGV. The CDR3 contains 19 residues. Between the trimmed V and J ends, which lost 1 base and 0 bases, there was a span of 21 bases. The data stem from a study of CD8 T cells in Susac syndrome.

J is TRBJ1-1 and V is TRBV11-2; D unclear. This receptor was obtained from a human donor with multiple sclerosis. The sample taken for sequencing was CD8+ T cells from PBMCs. The CDR3, as DNA: TGTGCCAGCAGCTTAGCACAATTTAGGAGGCTGACCATGAACACTGAAGCTTTCTTT. This gives the protein CASSLAQFRRLTMNTEAFF. Based on the CDR3 plus reference TRBV11-2 and TRBJ1-1, the full variable domain is EAGVAQSPRYKIIEKRQSVAFWCNPISGHATLYWYQQILGQGPKLLIQFQNNGVVDDSQLPKDRFSAERLKGVDSTLKIQPAKLEDSAVYLCASSLAQFRRLTMNTEAFFGQGTRLTVV.